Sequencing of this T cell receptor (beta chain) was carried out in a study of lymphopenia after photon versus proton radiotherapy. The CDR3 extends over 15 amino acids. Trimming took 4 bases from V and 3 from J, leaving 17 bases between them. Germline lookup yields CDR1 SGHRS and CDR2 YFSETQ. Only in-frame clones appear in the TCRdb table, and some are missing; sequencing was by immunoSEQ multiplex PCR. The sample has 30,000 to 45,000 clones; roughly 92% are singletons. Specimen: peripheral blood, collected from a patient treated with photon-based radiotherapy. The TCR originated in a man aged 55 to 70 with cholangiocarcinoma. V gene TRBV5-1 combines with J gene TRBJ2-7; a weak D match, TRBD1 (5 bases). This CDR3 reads CASSQETDFIYEQYF. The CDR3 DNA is TGCGCCAGCAGCCAGGAGACAGACTTTATCTACGAGCAGTACTTC.